This is a list of T cell receptor beta chains from one sample in a study of vaccination and CD4 T cells after COVID-19. TCRdb fed the PCR reads into MiXCR, producing one record per CDR3 protein. Of under 10,000 distinct CDR3 sequences detected, about 48% appear once; the ten largest clones hold more than 20%. No antigen is known for these receptors. The sequenced sample was CD4+ T cells from blood, cultured in vitro. These receptors all come from a human donor who had recovered from COVID-19. Both conserved end residues are part of each CDR3. D genes are given only for firm matches. The size entry is marked missing in some rows and otherwise reads once, few, many or a size class.

D gene	V gene	clone size	J gene	CDR3 DNA	CDR3 protein
TRBD1	TRBV28	NA	TRBJ1-2	TGTGCCAGCGATGGGGACAGCTATGGCTACACCTTC	CASDGDSYGYTF
TRBD1	TRBV28	NA	TRBJ2-7	TGTGCCAGCAGTTTATTTGGGACAGGTTACGAGCAGTACTTC	CASSLFGTGYEQYF
NA	TRBV20-1	few	TRBJ1-1	TGCAGTGCTAGTCCCCGGAACACTGAAGCTTTCTTT	CSASPRNTEAFF
NA	TRBV7-9	NA	TRBJ2-5	TGTGCCAGCAGTCCGGAGGGGGAGACCCAGTACTTC	CASSPEGETQYF
NA	TRBV7-7	once	TRBJ2-2	TGTGCCAGCAGCTTAGTTGGCAGGAAGGGAACCGGGGAGCTGTTTTTT	CASSLVGRKGTGELFF
NA	TRBV11-2	few	TRBJ2-3	TGTGCCAGCAGCTTAAGTGCGACAGATACGCAGTATTTT	CASSLSATDTQYF
NA	TRBV19	NA	TRBJ1-3	TGTGCCAGTAGTACCCTCGAGGGAGGCTCTGGAAACACCATATATTTT	CASSTLEGGSGNTIYF
TRBD1	TRBV4-3	NA	TRBJ1-4	TGCGCCAGCAGCCAAGATTTACCGGGACAGAATGAAAAACTGTTTTTT	CASSQDLPGQNEKLFF
TRBD1	TRBV7-9	NA	TRBJ2-2	TGTGCCAGCGACAGGGCCACCGGGGAGCTGTTTTTT	CASDRATGELFF
NA	TRBV7-2	NA	TRBJ2-3	TGTGCCAGCAGCTTAGATCGTGGGGGCGCCCGCACAGATACGCAGTATTTT	CASSLDRGGARTDTQYF
NA	TRBV6-5	NA	TRBJ1-2	TGTGCCAGCAGTTACTCGGATGGCTACACCTTC	CASSYSDGYTF
NA	TRBV20-1	once	TRBJ2-7	TGCAGTGCTAAAGGGACTTTTGCCGAGCAGTACTTC	CSAKGTFAEQYF
NA	TRBV4-1	NA	TRBJ2-1	TGCGCCAGCAGCCAAGACCCCTTGAGAGAGCAGTTCTTC	CASSQDPLREQFF
NA	TRBV5-1	NA	TRBJ2-7	TGCGCCAGCAGACCGGGACACCAGATCTCCTACGAGCAGTACTTC	CASRPGHQISYEQYF
TRBD1	TRBV7-6	few	TRBJ2-1	TGTGCCAGCAGCCCCTCTACCGGGACAGGGAGGTATGAGCAGTTCTTC	CASSPSTGTGRYEQFF
TRBD2	TRBV7-9	NA	TRBJ2-3	TGTGCCAGCAGCTCCGGACTAGCGGGATTTTTGGGAACATCGGATACGCAGTATTTT	CASSSGLAGFLGTSDTQYF
NA	TRBV11-1	few	TRBJ2-1	TGTGCCAGCAGTCGCCTGGGTGGGGCTGAGCAGTTCTTC	CASSRLGGAEQFF
NA	TRBV10-2	NA	TRBJ2-5	TGCGCCAGCAGTCTTACCGGGACCTCAGACGAGACCCAGTACTTC	CASSLTGTSDETQYF
TRBD1	TRBV15	NA	TRBJ2-7	TGTGCCACCAGCAGAGATCTCGCGACAGGGGGCGAGCAGTACTTC	CATSRDLATGGEQYF
NA	TRBV4-2	medium-sized	TRBJ1-6	TGTGCCAGCAGCCAAGGGAATTATAATTCACCCCTCCACTTT	CASSQGNYNSPLHF
NA	TRBV6-5	NA	TRBJ1-5	TGTGCCAGCAGTTACGACCCAGGGTCCAATCAGCCCCAGCATTTT	CASSYDPGSNQPQHF
NA	TRBV20-1	NA	TRBJ1-1	TGCAGTGCCCCCCGTACGGGGGACACTGAAGCTTTCTTT	CSAPRTGDTEAFF
NA	TRBV19	NA	TRBJ1-5	TGTGCCAGTAGTATAGGTGACGGGAACGAGCCCCAGCATTTT	CASSIGDGNEPQHF
NA	TRBV6-4	NA	TRBJ2-1	TGTGCCAGCAGTAGCCGAGACACACTTTCCTACAATGAGCAGTTCTTC	CASSSRDTLSYNEQFF
TRBD2	TRBV20-1	NA	TRBJ2-1	TGCAGTGCTAGAGGGACTAGCGGGGGAGATGAGCAGTTCTTC	CSARGTSGGDEQFF
TRBD2	TRBV5-1	few	TRBJ2-5	TGCGCCAGCCAAACTAGCGGGGGAGAGACCCAGTACTTC	CASQTSGGETQYF
NA	TRBV20-1	NA	TRBJ1-2	TGCAGTGCTAGCAGCACAGACCTTACGGGCTACACCTTC	CSASSTDLTGYTF
TRBD1	TRBV5-1	few	TRBJ1-4	TGCGCCAGCAGGGGACAGGCAACTAATGAAAAACTGTTTTTT	CASRGQATNEKLFF
TRBD1	TRBV19	NA	TRBJ2-3	TGTGCCAGTAGTCTTGGGACAGGGGGCCCCCTCACAGATACGCGGTATTTT	CASSLGTGGPLTDTRYF
NA	TRBV12-5	NA	TRBJ2-4	TGTGCTAGTGGCCCCGGGGGCCCGTCCAAAAACATTCAGTACTTC	CASGPGGPSKNIQYF
NA	TRBV6-5	few	TRBJ2-6	TGTGCCAGCAGTTCCCTTTTGACAGCCGCATCTAAATCTGGGGCCAACGTCCTGACTTTC	CASSSLLTAASKSGANVLTF
TRBD2	TRBV28	NA	TRBJ2-3	TGTGCCAGCAGGACTAGCGGGTTTACAGATACGCAGTATTTT	CASRTSGFTDTQYF
NA	TRBV2	few	TRBJ2-7	TGTGCCAGCACCATCTATGGGGAGCAGTACTTC	CASTIYGEQYF
TRBD2	TRBV20-1	few	TRBJ2-2	TGCAGTGCTAGAGGACGCGGGAGTACCCCCGGGGAGCTGTTTTTT	CSARGRGSTPGELFF
TRBD2	TRBV6-1	few	TRBJ2-3	TGTGCCAGCAGGACTAGCATTGATACGCAGTATTTT	CASRTSIDTQYF
NA	TRBV7-2	once	TRBJ2-7	TGTGCCAGCAGCTCACCCCGGGGGGCGCAGTACTTC	CASSSPRGAQYF
NA	TRBV20-1	NA	TRBJ1-2	TGCAGTGCGCGGCTTTCGGACTATGGCTACACCTTC	CSARLSDYGYTF
NA	TRBV4-3	NA	TRBJ2-1	TGCGCCAGCAGCCAATTCAGTTTTCGCCCGACCCTGCTTCTCGGTGATGAGCAGTTCTTC	CASSQFSFRPTLLLGDEQFF
TRBD1	TRBV28	few	TRBJ1-6	TGTGCCAGCAGTCCAAGGACAGGGCAGTATTCACCCCTCCACTTT	CASSPRTGQYSPLHF
NA	TRBV15	NA	TRBJ1-6	TGTGCCACCAGCGGCAGCTCCTATAATTCACCCCTCCACTTT	CATSGSSYNSPLHF
NA	TRBV6-1	few	TRBJ2-3	TGTGCCAGCAGTCACGGGGGTAGCACAGATACGCAGTATTTT	CASSHGGSTDTQYF
NA	TRBV21-1	NA	TRBJ2-5	TGTGCCAGCAAGTGGCGGGAGGGCCGTGAGACCCAGTACTTC	CASKWREGRETQYF
NA	TRBV10-3	NA	TRBJ2-7	TGTGCCATCAGTGAGTCGGACTACGAGCAGTACTTC	CAISESDYEQYF
NA	TRBV2	NA	TRBJ1-1	TGTGCCAGCAGTCCCCAGGAGGACGTTGAAGCTTTCTTT	CASSPQEDVEAFF
TRBD1	TRBV11-2	NA	TRBJ1-2	TGTGCCAGCAGCTTAGGAGACAGGGATTCGGGCTACACCTTC	CASSLGDRDSGYTF
TRBD2	TRBV5-8	NA	TRBJ2-3	TGTGCCAGCAGCAAATGGCCGGGCGGGAGTTCAGATACGCAGTATTTT	CASSKWPGGSSDTQYF
TRBD1	TRBV2	few	TRBJ1-5	TGTGCCAGCAGTGAGGGACAGAGTCAGCCCCAGCATTTT	CASSEGQSQPQHF
NA	TRBV21-1	few	TRBJ1-3	TGTGCCAGCAGCCCCGGATACCTAATTCCCTACTCTGGAAACACCATATATTTT	CASSPGYLIPYSGNTIYF
TRBD1	TRBV27	NA	TRBJ1-6	TGTGCCAGCAGTTTATTCGGGACAGCCCTCCACTTT	CASSLFGTALHF